This T cell receptor (beta chain) was captured by sequencing in a study of neurological immune-mediated disorders. On the study more broadly: Secondary progressive disease was present in 3, and relapsing-remitting disease in roughly 30, of the approximately 35 multiple sclerosis patients.

This clonotype was picked up many times. MiXCR was run by TCRdb on the 5' RACE reads, yielding one entry per CDR3 protein. The repertoire includes some 37,000 distinct CDR3 sequences, under 4% of them detected once, and about 7.8% sits in the top ten. The time point was: longitudinal time-point 1 (baseline). Sequences were obtained from PBMCs. This receptor was obtained from a woman in her sixties or seventies with multiple sclerosis.

In DNA, the CDR3 is TGTGCCAGCAGCTCCGACAGGGCTGGTCAGCCCCAGCATTTT. Its translation: CASSSDRAGQPQHF. V usage is TRBV12-3 or TRBV12-4 and J usage is TRBJ1-5; 7 bases agree with TRBD1. Losses at the gene ends were 6 bases for V and 6 bases for J; bases not matched to a gene: 8. This CDR3 comprises 14 residues.